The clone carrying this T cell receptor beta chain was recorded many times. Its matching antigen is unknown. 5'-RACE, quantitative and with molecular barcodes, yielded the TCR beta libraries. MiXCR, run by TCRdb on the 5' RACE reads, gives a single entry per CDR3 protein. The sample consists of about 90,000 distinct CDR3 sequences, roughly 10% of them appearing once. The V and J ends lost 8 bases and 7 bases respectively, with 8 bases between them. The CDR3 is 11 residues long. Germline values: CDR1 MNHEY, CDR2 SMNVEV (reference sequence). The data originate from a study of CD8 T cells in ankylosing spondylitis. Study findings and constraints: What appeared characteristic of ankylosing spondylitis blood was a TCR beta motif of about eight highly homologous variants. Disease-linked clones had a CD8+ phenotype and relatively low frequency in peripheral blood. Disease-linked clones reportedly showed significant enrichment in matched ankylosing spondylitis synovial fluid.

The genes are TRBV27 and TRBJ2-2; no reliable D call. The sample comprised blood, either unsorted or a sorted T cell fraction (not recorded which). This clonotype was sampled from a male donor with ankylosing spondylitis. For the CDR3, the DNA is TGTGCCAGCTCATCGATCGGGGAGCTGTTTTTT. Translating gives CASSSIGELFF.